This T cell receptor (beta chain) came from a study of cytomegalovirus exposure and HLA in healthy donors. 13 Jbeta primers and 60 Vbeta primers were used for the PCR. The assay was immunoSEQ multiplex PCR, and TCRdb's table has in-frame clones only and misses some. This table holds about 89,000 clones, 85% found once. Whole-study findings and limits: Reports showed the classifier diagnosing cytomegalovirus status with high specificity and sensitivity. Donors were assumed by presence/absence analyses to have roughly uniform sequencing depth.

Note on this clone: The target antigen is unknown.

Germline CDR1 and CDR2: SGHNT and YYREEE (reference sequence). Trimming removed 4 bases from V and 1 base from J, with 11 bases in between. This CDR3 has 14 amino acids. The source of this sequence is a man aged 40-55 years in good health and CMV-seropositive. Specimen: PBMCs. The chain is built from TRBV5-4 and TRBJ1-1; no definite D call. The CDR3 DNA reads TGTGCCAGCAGCCAAGTCACAGCGAACACTGAAGCTTTCTTT. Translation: CASSQVTANTEAFF.